This T cell receptor (beta chain) stems from a study of blood T cell repertoires in COVID-19. Turning to the study itself: From the United States, Italy and Spain came samples of acute and convalescent COVID-19. PBMCs, B-cell-depleted T cells, or T cells provided the cDNA or gDNA that made up the material.

Unmatched junction bases numbered 5, after V lost 5 bases and J lost 1 base. In germline, CDR1 is LNHDA, CDR2 SQIVND (reference sequence). This CDR3 is 15 amino acids long. Seattle cases were enrolled at active infection and followed longitudinally. Assay used: immunoSEQ multiplex PCR; TCRdb lists only in-frame clones, some missing. Of under 250,000 clones in the sample, over 75% were seen once. Sequencing was done on a sample of peripheral blood. V and J are TRBV19 and TRBJ2-7; TRBD2 matches at 10 bases. This sequence was found in a man aged 50 or older with COVID-19, enrolled during active disease. The CDR3 DNA reads TGTGCCAGTAGTGTGGAGACTAGCGGGTCCTACGAGCAGTACTTC. Translating it yields CASSVETSGSYEQYF.